The 22 T cell receptor beta chains below were found in one sample sequenced in a study of CD8 T cells in Susac syndrome (dated by TCRdb to between 2019 and 2020). Receptors were amplified or captured by the immunoSEQ multiplex PCR assay. RNA was extracted with the RNeasy kit and about 0.5 to 1 ug was reverse transcribed using random hexamers. Starting from the raw public reads, TCRdb applied fastp trimming at Q25, assembled clones with MiXCR and retained in-frame beta chains. Records with the same CDR3 protein are collapsed into one entry carrying the most frequent genes and DNA. Present in this sample are about 130,000 distinct CDR3 sequences, approximately 95% of which were seen just once. Approximately 0.31% of the sample is taken by the ten largest. The sequenced sample was CD8+ T cells from PBMCs. These receptors originate from a human donor with multiple sclerosis.

Only a few counts were recorded for this clonotype. CDR3 residues: CASGAGWSSPLHF. Written as DNA, the CDR3 is TGTGCCAGCGGCGCGGGGTGGTCTTCACCCCTCCACTTT. The chain is built from TRBV6-1 and TRBJ1-6; D is unclear. Germline CDR1 reads MNHNS; CDR2 reads SASEGT. This CDR3 is built from 13 residues. V was clipped by 8 bases and J by 9 bases, with 14 bases between them.

The V gene is TRBV6-1, the J gene TRBJ2-2, with 7 bases identical to TRBD1. In germline, CDR1 is MNHNS, CDR2 SASEGT. This CDR3 is 15 amino acids long. Trimming cost V 0 bases and J 4 bases; bases outside gene matches: 2. The CDR3 sequence is CASSEATGATGELFF. The CDR3 coding sequence is TGTGCCAGCAGTGAAGCAACAGGGGCCACCGGGGAGCTGTTTTTT.

The V call is TRBV7-8, the J call TRBJ1-4; TRBD1 might be the D (5 bases). Germline loops: CDR1 SGHVS, CDR2 FQNEAQ. Trimming took off 2 bases at V and 0 bases at J, with 16 bases between the two ends. This CDR3 region has 18 residues. CDR3 amino acids: CASSLIPGRTPTNEKLFF. The CDR3 bases are TGTGCCAGCAGCTTAATACCGGGACGGACTCCAACTAATGAAAAACTGTTTTTT.

The gene calls are TRBV30 and TRBJ2-3; D perhaps matches TRBD1 (6 bases). Germline V gene lookup returns CDR1 GTSNPN and CDR2 SVGIG (reference sequence). The CDR3 loop spans 14 amino acids. Trimming pared 0 bases from V and 5 bases from J, leaving 12 bases between. The CDR3 sequence is CAWSVGTGLDTQYF. CDR3 sequence (DNA): TGTGCCTGGAGTGTAGGAACAGGGTTAGATACGCAGTATTTT.

About this clonotype: Germline and junction disagree at one end, which may indicate a read error. The V call is TRBV4-1, the J call TRBJ1-5; D may be TRBD1 (5 bases). CDR1 and CDR2 (germline): MGHRA, YSYEKL. The CDR3 spans 16 residues. The CDR3 is CASSQGADTGNRPQPF. The CDR3 DNA follows: TGCGCCAGCAGCCAAGGAGCCGACACAGGTAATCGGCCCCAGCCTTTT.

The CDR3 spells CSARTDLSGNTIYF. CDR3 sequence (DNA): TGCAGCGCCCGGACGGACCTCTCTGGAAACACCATATATTTT. This sequence joins TRBV29-1 and TRBJ1-3; D is unresolved. Germline V CDR1 and CDR2: SQVTM, ANQGSEA. The V gene lost 7 bases and the J gene lost 0 bases, with 13 bases spanning the gap. The length of the CDR3 is 14 residues.

The CDR3 protein is CASRRLAGGTSTDTQYF. Here the CDR3 DNA reads TGTGCCAGCAGGAGACTAGCGGGGGGGACTAGCACAGATACGCAGTATTTT. This rearrangement joins TRBV12-3 or TRBV12-4 to TRBJ2-3; the match to TRBD2 covers 14 bases. Trimming took 6 bases from V and 0 from J; bases not matched to a gene: 5. This CDR3 comprises 17 residues.

The rearrangement joins TRBV15 to TRBJ2-5; D not certain. CDR3 length: 14 amino acids. Germline-derived CDR1 and CDR2 are LNHNV and YYDKDF (reference sequence). V lost 0 bases, J lost 4 bases, and 9 bases lay in between. This chain's CDR3 is CATSRDRKGETQYF. Here the CDR3 DNA reads TGTGCCACCAGCAGAGATCGGAAGGGAGAGACCCAGTACTTC.

The chain carries TRBV27 and TRBJ2-1; 12 positions agree with TRBD2. V lost 1 base, J lost 6 bases, and 7 bases stayed unmatched. This CDR3 spans 17 amino acids. Germline loops: CDR1 MNHEY, CDR2 SMNVEV (reference sequence). The DNA for the CDR3 is TGTGCCAGCAGTTTATTGCTAGCGGGAGGGGCAAGCAATGAGCAGTTCTTC. The encoded protein is CASSLLLAGGASNEQFF.

The J gene is TRBJ2-3, the V gene TRBV5-4, with unresolved D. This CDR3 spans 14 amino acids. CDR1 and CDR2 (germline): SGHNT, YYREEE (reference sequence). V gave up 4 bases and J gave up 2 bases, with 11 bases separating them. In DNA, the CDR3 is TGTGCCAGCAGCCGTCGATTTAACACAGATACGCAGTATTTT. Its translation: CASSRRFNTDTQYF.

Only one count was recorded for this clonotype. V usage is TRBV9 and J usage is TRBJ2-5; D not certain. CDR3 length equals 12 residues. Germline V gene lookup returns CDR1 SGDLS and CDR2 YYNGEE. V lost 3 bases and J lost 5, with 8 bases in between. The CDR3 DNA reads as TGTGCCAGCAGCGGAAATAGGGAGACCCAGTACTTC. Translated: CASSGNRETQYF.

The CDR3 DNA reads as TGTGCCAGCAGCGTAGGTCTATATGGCTACACCTTC. Its protein product is CASSVGLYGYTF. This chain links TRBV9 with TRBJ1-2, with D unresolved. CDR3 size: 12 residues. Germline CDR1 reads SGDLS; CDR2 reads YYNGEE. The ends were cut back, 0 bases at V and 5 bases at J, with 5 bases in the middle. Based on the CDR3 plus reference TRBV9 and TRBJ1-2, the full variable domain is DSGVTQTPKHLITATGQRVTLRCSPRSGDLSVYWYQQSLDQGLQFLIQYYNGEERAKGNILERFSAQQFPDLHSELNLSSLELGDSALYFCASSVGLYGYTFGSGTRLTVV.

V is TRBV9 and J is TRBJ2-1, with TRBD1 identical over 10 bases. The CDR3 has 17 residues. V gave up 3 bases and J gave up 2 bases; unmatched junction bases: 8. Germline loops: CDR1 SGDLS, CDR2 YYNGEE. CDR3 in amino acids: CASSAEPGTGAYNEQFF. Here the CDR3 DNA reads TGTGCCAGCAGCGCCGAGCCCGGGACAGGGGCCTACAATGAGCAGTTCTTC.

The chain is built from TRBV12-5 and TRBJ1-5; D is undetermined. The CDR3 has 13 residues. The V end was cut by 1 base, the J end by 5 bases, with 6 bases between. The germline V gene has CDR1 LGHNT and CDR2 FRNRAP. The CDR3 DNA reads as TGTGCTAGTGGTTTGGACAGACATCAGCCCCAGCATTTT. Translation: CASGLDRHQPQHF.

This chain links TRBV20-1 with TRBJ2-7, with a tentative D call TRBD2 (5 bases). The length of the CDR3 is 14 residues. Trimming removed 0 bases at V and 2 bases at J, with 11 bases between. The germline V gene has CDR1 DFQATT and CDR2 SNEGSKA (reference sequence). The CDR3 region has the DNA TGCAGTGCTAGAGATATAGAGGGCCCCTACGAGCAGTACTTC. It encodes CSARDIEGPYEQYF.

The rearrangement joins TRBV24-1 to TRBJ1-1; D uncertain. The CDR3 is made up of 13 amino acids. Germline V gene lookup returns CDR1 KGHDR and CDR2 SFDVKD. Trimming removed 6 bases at V and 0 bases at J, with 7 bases between. CDR3 coding DNA: TGTGCCACCAGTTCGGCCCTGAACACTGAAGCTTTCTTT. Amino acids: CATSSALNTEAFF.

The V gene is TRBV20-1, the J gene TRBJ2-2; 12 positions match TRBD2. Trimming removed 3 bases from V and 3 bases from J; junction bases left unmatched: 5. Germline CDR1 and CDR2: DFQATT and SNEGSKA (reference sequence). This CDR3 is built from 16 residues. CDR3 sequence: CSASRLAGDHTGELFF. The CDR3 nucleotides are TGCAGTGCTAGTCGACTAGCGGGGGACCACACCGGGGAGCTGTTTTTT.

The V call is TRBV4-1, the J call TRBJ1-2, with a tentative D call TRBD1 (6 bases). Trimming removed 0 bases from V and 3 bases from J, with 11 bases in between. The CDR3 spans 15 residues. CDR1 is MGHRA and CDR2 is YSYEKL in the germline V gene. DNA for the CDR3: TGCGCCAGCAGCCAAGACAGGGGAGGGGACTATGGCTACACCTTC. It specifies CASSQDRGGDYGYTF.

The chain links TRBV6-2 or TRBV6-3 to TRBJ1-1; D is undetermined. Deletions cut 0 bases from V and 0 bases from J, with 8 bases between. The CDR3 totals 15 residues. Germline loops: CDR1 MNHEY, CDR2 SVGEGT. This CDR3 reads CASSYSKVMNTEAFF. CDR3 coding DNA: TGTGCCAGCAGTTACTCTAAGGTCATGAACACTGAAGCTTTCTTT.

V and J are TRBV28 and TRBJ1-1; maybe TRBD1 (6 bases). The V end lost 3 bases, the J end lost 2 bases, and 10 bases lay between the germline ends. This CDR3 comprises 14 residues. In germline, CDR1 is MDHEN, CDR2 SYDVKM. The CDR3 bases are TGTGCCAGCAGTTTGACAGGAGACAACACTGAAGCTTTCTTT. It yields the protein CASSLTGDNTEAFF. Together with reference TRBV28 and TRBJ1-1, the CDR3 gives the full variable domain: DVKVTQSSRYLVKRTGEKVFLECVQDMDHENMFWYRQDPGLGLRLIYFSYDVKMKEKGDIPEGYSVSREKKERFSLILESASTNQTSMYLCASSLTGDNTEAFFGQGTRLTVV.

The chain has TRBV4-1 and TRBJ1-2; D is uncertain. V dropped 1 base and J dropped 8 bases, with 8 bases sitting between them. CDR1 is MGHRA, CDR2 YSYEKL, per germline. CDR3 length equals 12 residues. CDR3 sequence (DNA): TGCGCCAGCAGCCAAGTCGGGGAGGGCTACACCTTC. It encodes CASSQVGEGYTF.

The rearrangement uses TRBV29-1 and TRBJ2-1; D possibly matches TRBD1 or TRBD2 (6 bases each). The CDR3 totals 13 residues. The V end was cut by 5 bases, the J end by 0 bases, with 8 bases between. Looked up from germline, CDR1 is SQVTM and CDR2 is ANQGSEA. The CDR3 bases are TGCAGCGTTAAGGGGGGCTCCTACAATGAGCAGTTCTTC. It is translated as CSVKGGSYNEQFF.